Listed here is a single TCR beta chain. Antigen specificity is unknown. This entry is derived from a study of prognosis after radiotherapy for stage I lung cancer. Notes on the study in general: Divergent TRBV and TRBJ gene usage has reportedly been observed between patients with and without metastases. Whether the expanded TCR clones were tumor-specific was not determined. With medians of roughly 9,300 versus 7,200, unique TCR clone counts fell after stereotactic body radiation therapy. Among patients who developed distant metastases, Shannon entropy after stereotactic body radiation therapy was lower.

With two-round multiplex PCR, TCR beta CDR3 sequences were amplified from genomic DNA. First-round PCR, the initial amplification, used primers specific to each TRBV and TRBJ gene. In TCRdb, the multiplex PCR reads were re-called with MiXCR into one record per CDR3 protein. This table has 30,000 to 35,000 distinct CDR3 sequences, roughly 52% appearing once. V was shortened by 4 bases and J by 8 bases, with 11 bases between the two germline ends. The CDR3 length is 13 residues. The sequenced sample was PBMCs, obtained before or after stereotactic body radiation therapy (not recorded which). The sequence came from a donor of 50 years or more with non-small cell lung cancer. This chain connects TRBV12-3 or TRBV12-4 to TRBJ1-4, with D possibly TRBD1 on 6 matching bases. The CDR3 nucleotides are TGTGCCAGCAGTTCTGGGGGACACGAAAAACTGTTTTTT. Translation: CASSSGGHEKLFF.